A single sample gave rise to the 14 T cell receptor beta chains below, sequenced in a study of graft-versus-host responses after intestinal transplantation. TCRdb's copy holds only in-frame clones and misses some; the assay was immunoSEQ multiplex PCR. Of 70,000 to 100,000 clones in the sample, around nine tenths are singletons; the top ten hold approximately 0.34%. Their recognized antigens are unknown. The specimen comprised unstimulated CD4+ T cells sorted from spleen or lymph node cells, sampled before intestinal transplant. The receptor set was obtained from a human donor who received an intestinal transplant.

The chain recombines TRBV5-1 with TRBJ2-3; D possibly corresponds to TRBD2 (6 bases). The V and J ends lost 4 bases and 2 bases respectively, with 11 bases between them. Germline V lookup: CDR1 SGHRS, CDR2 YFSETQ. The CDR3 extends over 14 amino acids. The CDR3 DNA sequence: TGCGCCAGCAGCCCGGGACTTTTCACAGATACGCAGTATTTT. Its translation: CASSPGLFTDTQYF.

This rearrangement joins TRBV28 to TRBJ1-1; 7 bases line up with TRBD1. Germline V CDR1 and CDR2: MDHEN, SYDVKM. The CDR3 length is 14 residues. V lost 5 bases, J lost 3 bases, and 6 bases stayed unmatched. The chain's CDR3 is CASSTTGWDTEAFF. For the CDR3, the DNA is TGTGCCAGCAGTACGACAGGGTGGGACACTGAAGCTTTCTTT.

V usage is TRBV7-3 and J usage is TRBJ1-2, with D uncertain. CDR3 length: 18 amino acids. V lost 0 bases to trimming and J lost 0 bases, with 17 bases between them. Germline CDR1 is SGHTA and CDR2 is FQGTGA. CDR3 nucleotides: TGTGCCAGCAGCTTAACAATTATTAGGCGGTTCTCTAACTATGGCTACACCTTC. It is translated as CASSLTIIRRFSNYGYTF.

The rearrangement links TRBV19 to TRBJ2-5; maybe TRBD2 (6 bases). The V end lost 0 bases, the J end lost 11 bases, and 13 bases lay between the germline ends. This CDR3 is built from 13 residues. Germline CDR1 is LNHDA and CDR2 is SQIVND (reference sequence). The CDR3 nucleotides are TGTGCCAGTAGTATAGATCGGAGGGATGAGCAGTACTTC. Its translation is CASSIDRRDEQYF. The entire variable domain, with the rest obtained from reference TRBV19 and TRBJ2-5, is as follows: DGGITQSPKYLFRKEGQNVTLSCEQNLNHDAMYWYRQDPGQGLRLIYYSQIVNDFQKGDIAEGYSVSREKKESFPLTVTSAQKNPTAFYLCASSIDRRDEQYFGPGTRLLVL.

The chain uses TRBV7-9 and TRBJ1-2; D not certain. Germline assignment: CDR1 SEHNR and CDR2 FQNEAQ (reference sequence). The CDR3 runs to 14 residues. Deletions cut 1 base from V and 3 bases from J, with 9 bases between. Here the CDR3 reads CASSLGAGDYGYTF. The CDR3, as DNA: TGTGCCAGCAGCTTAGGTGCCGGTGACTATGGCTACACCTTC.

This rearrangement joins TRBV5-4 to TRBJ2-7, with 8 positions matching TRBD1. V lost 5 bases, J lost 4 bases, and 11 bases stayed unmatched. CDR1 is SGHNT, CDR2 YYREEE, per germline (reference sequence). This CDR3 region has 15 residues. This chain's CDR3 is CASSIGGQEVYEQYF. DNA of the CDR3: TGTGCCAGCAGTATAGGGGGACAGGAGGTATACGAGCAGTACTTC.

V usage is TRBV10-3 and J usage is TRBJ2-3; D gene unclear. Germline CDR1 reads ENHRY; CDR2 reads SYGVKD. The CDR3 is 13 residues long. V was cut by 3 bases and J by 3 bases, with 7 bases left in between. In DNA form, the CDR3 reads TGTGCCATCAGTGACCCCGGGACAGATACGCAGTATTTT. It encodes CAISDPGTDTQYF.

The gene calls are TRBV29-1 and TRBJ1-1; the match to TRBD1 covers 7 bases. The ends lost 2 bases at V and 4 bases at J; junction bases unmatched: 1. Germline CDR1 reads SQVTM; CDR2 reads ANQGSEA. This CDR3 has 12 amino acids. CDR3 loop: CSVEQGGTEAFF. The CDR3 nucleotides read TGCAGCGTTGAACAGGGGGGCACTGAAGCTTTCTTT.

The chain links TRBV29-1 to TRBJ2-7; D may be TRBD1 (6 bases). The CDR3 totals 14 residues. Germline V gene data show CDR1 as SQVTM and CDR2 as ANQGSEA. Trimming took off 5 bases at V and 0 bases at J, with 14 bases between the two ends. In nucleotides, the CDR3 is TGCAGCGTTAAAGGGGCAGGGGCCTCCTACGAGCAGTACTTC. Its protein is CSVKGAGASYEQYF.

The chain uses TRBV19 and TRBJ1-1, with D unclear. The germline CDR1 and CDR2 sequences are LNHDA and SQIVND (reference sequence). This CDR3 has 12 amino acids. Trimming removed 3 bases from V and 7 bases from J, with 9 bases in between. This chain's CDR3 is CASSMRSGEAFF. The CDR3 nucleotides read TGTGCCAGTAGTATGAGGAGCGGTGAAGCTTTCTTT.

J is TRBJ1-2 and V is TRBV28; 7 bases align to TRBD1. The germline V gene encodes CDR1 MDHEN and CDR2 SYDVKM. This CDR3 is built from 15 residues. V was pared by 6 bases and J by 5 bases, with 12 bases of the junction left unmatched. The CDR3 spells CASSLTTGVGYGYTF. The DNA for the CDR3 is TGTGCCAGCAGCCTGACCACAGGGGTTGGGTATGGCTACACCTTC.

This chain joins TRBV28 and TRBJ2-7; no reliable D call. This CDR3 has 13 residues. V lost 5 bases and J 6 bases, leaving 14 bases between the germline ends. Germline V gives CDR1 MDHEN, CDR2 SYDVKM. This CDR3 is CASSPWNGPEQYF. CDR3 sequence (DNA): TGTGCCAGCAGTCCGTGGAATGGGCCCGAGCAGTACTTC. The entire variable domain, with the rest obtained from reference TRBV28 and TRBJ2-7, is as follows: DVKVTQSSRYLVKRTGEKVFLECVQDMDHENMFWYRQDPGLGLRLIYFSYDVKMKEKGDIPEGYSVSREKKERFSLILESASTNQTSMYLCASSPWNGPEQYFGPGTRLTVT.

This chain uses TRBV5-6 with TRBJ2-2; D remains ambiguous. Trimming cost V 0 bases and J 6 bases, with 9 bases left between them. The CDR3 length is 14 residues. The germline V gene has CDR1 SGHDT and CDR2 YYEEEE. The CDR3 DNA sequence: TGTGCCAGCAGCTTGGCCTCCCCAGCCGGGGAGCTGTTTTTT. Encoded protein: CASSLASPAGELFF.

V gene TRBV11-1 combines with J gene TRBJ2-1, with a weak D call TRBD1 (6 bases). Trimming removed 5 bases at V and 5 bases at J, with 19 bases between. The CDR3 runs to 16 residues. The germline CDR1 and CDR2 sequences are SGHAT and FQDESV (reference sequence). This chain's CDR3 is CASSPRGDNADNEQFF. DNA of the CDR3: TGTGCCAGCAGCCCCCGTGGGGACAATGCAGACAATGAGCAGTTCTTC.